One and the same sample provided the 27 T cell receptor beta chains below, sequenced in a study of T-cell memory formation after mild COVID-19. MiXCR, applied by TCRdb to the 5' RACE reads, yields one record per CDR3 protein. The table includes roughly 350,000 distinct CDR3 sequences, approximately 27% detected once. The sample consisted of PBMCs or a T cell subset sorted from them (not recorded which). The receptors stem from an adult woman who had mild COVID-19 (a few samples of this study predate the infection). Cell type and time point are not known.

V gene TRBV11-3 combines with J gene TRBJ2-3, with 9 bases lining up with TRBD2. J gave up 2 bases and V 1 base, and 7 bases lay outside the gene matches. The CDR3 contains 17 residues. Germline V gene data show CDR1 as SGHNT and CDR2 as YENEEA. DNA of the CDR3: TGTGCCAGCAGCTTAGGGTGGACTAGCGAGAACACAGATACGCAGTATTTT. Protein: CASSLGWTSENTDTQYF.

This clonotype was counted only a few times. The chain uses TRBV5-1 and TRBJ2-3; the D gene is possibly TRBD1 (5 bases). The CDR3 covers 15 residues. The germline V gene encodes CDR1 SGHRS and CDR2 YFSETQ. V shed 2 bases and J shed 2 bases, with 12 bases lying between them. The CDR3 DNA is TGCGCCAGCAGCTTAATGACAGCCAACACAGATACGCAGTATTTT. This translates into CASSLMTANTDTQYF.

This clonotype was counted ten times or more. The chain uses TRBV20-1 and TRBJ2-5; D is possibly TRBD1 or TRBD2 (5 bases each). Germline CDR1 and CDR2: DFQATT and SNEGSKA (reference sequence). Trimming shortened V by 0 bases and J by 5 bases, and 19 bases separated the two germline ends. The CDR3 loop spans 16 amino acids. CDR3 sequence: CSAREVMGEGRETQYF. CDR3 coding DNA: TGCAGTGCTAGAGAAGTGATGGGGGAAGGAAGGGAGACCCAGTACTTC.

This chain links TRBV7-9 with TRBJ2-5; no reliable D call. V lost 1 base and J lost 0, with 6 bases in between. The CDR3 runs 14 residues. Germline loops: CDR1 SEHNR, CDR2 FQNEAQ (reference sequence). The DNA of the CDR3 is TGTGCCAGCAGCTTAGGATCCTACCAAGAGACCCAGTACTTC. It specifies CASSLGSYQETQYF. Full variable domain (rest looked up from reference TRBV7-9 and TRBJ2-5): DTGVSQNPRHKITKRGQNVTFRCDPISEHNRLYWYRQTLGQGPEFLTYFQNEAQLEKSRLLSDRFSAERPKGSFSTLEIQRTEQGDSAMYLCASSLGSYQETQYFGPGTRLLVL.

The chain recombines TRBV11-2 with TRBJ2-2; D is uncertain. Trimming removed 2 bases from V and 6 bases from J, with 10 bases in between. Per the germline V gene, CDR1 is SGHAT and CDR2 is FQNNGV. This CDR3 spans 14 amino acids. CDR3 DNA sequence: TGTGCCAGCAGCTTACAAGTCCCGTCCGGGGAGCTGTTTTTT. It specifies CASSLQVPSGELFF.

The V gene is TRBV6-6, the J gene TRBJ2-7; possibly TRBD1 for D (7 bases). The germline V and J ends were trimmed by 11 bases and 6 bases, with 14 bases remaining between them. Germline V gives CDR1 MNHNY, CDR2 SVGAGI (reference sequence). The CDR3 is 11 residues long. The CDR3 is CAAGGQSEQYF. The CDR3 nucleotides read TGTGCCGCAGGGGGGCAGTCCGAGCAGTACTTC.

The gene calls are TRBV12-3 or TRBV12-4 and TRBJ2-1, with 7 positions matching TRBD2. Trimming cost V 8 bases and J 7 bases; bases outside gene matches: 5. This CDR3 has 12 residues. CDR3 sequence: CASGGGRNEQFF. DNA of the CDR3: TGTGCCAGCGGGGGGGGGAGAAATGAGCAGTTCTTC.

This clonotype has more than one count but fewer than ten. V is TRBV29-1 and J is TRBJ2-6; D ambiguous. Per germline, CDR1 SQVTM and CDR2 ANQGSEA. There are 16 residues in the CDR3. Trimming took off 1 base at V and 2 bases at J, with 12 bases between the two ends. CDR3 DNA sequence: TGCAGCGTTGAAGGGGATCCCCAGACTGGGGCCAACGTCCTGACTTTC. This codes for CSVEGDPQTGANVLTF. Drawing the rest from reference TRBV29-1 and TRBJ2-6, the complete variable domain is SAVISQKPSRDICQRGTSLTIQCQVDSQVTMMFWYRQQPGQSLTLIATANQGSEATYESGFVIDKFPISRPNLTFSTLTVSNMSPEDSSIYLCSVEGDPQTGANVLTFGAGSRLTVL.

In its sample, this clonotype was seen a few times. This rearrangement joins TRBV6-1 to TRBJ2-3; 7 bases line up with TRBD2. The length of the CDR3 is 14 residues. Germline trimming cut 5 bases from V and 4 bases from J; bases unmatched to any gene: 6. The V gene's germline CDR1 is MNHNS and CDR2 SASEGT. The CDR3, as DNA: TGTGCCAGCAGTCTACAGCGGGGTCCAGATACGCAGTATTTT. Protein sequence: CASSLQRGPDTQYF.

This clonotype has a handful of counts. V and J are TRBV28 and TRBJ2-7; the D gene is possibly TRBD2 (6 bases). This CDR3 is 15 amino acids long. The V end was cut by 5 bases, the J end by 0 bases, with 14 bases between. The germline V gene encodes CDR1 MDHEN and CDR2 SYDVKM. For the CDR3, the DNA is TGTGCCAGCAGTCGGGGCGGGATTAGCTCCTACGAGCAGTACTTC. It encodes CASSRGGISSYEQYF.

V and J are TRBV12-3 or TRBV12-4 and TRBJ2-1; 8 nucleotides align to TRBD1. With V trimmed by 6 bases and J by 6 bases, 7 bases remained unmatched. This CDR3 comprises 14 residues. The CDR3 DNA is TGTGCCAGCAGCCCCACAGGGGGGATCAATGAGCAGTTCTTC. Translation gives CASSPTGGINEQFF.

This clonotype was recorded a few times. The V call is TRBV3-1, the J call TRBJ2-1; possible D gene TRBD2, 6 bases. The length of the CDR3 is 15 residues. Trimming took 1 base from V and 6 from J, leaving 13 bases between them. CDR1 is LGHDT, CDR2 YNNKEL, per germline (reference sequence). CDR3 sequence (DNA): TGTGCCAGCAGCCAAGGACTAGGCCCCCCCAATGAGCAGTTCTTC. Its translation is CASSQGLGPPNEQFF.

This clonotype was seen a few times. CDR3: CASSPKLEGARYEKLFF. The CDR3 nucleotides read TGTGCCAGCAGCCCGAAACTAGAGGGGGCGCGTTATGAAAAACTGTTTTTT. This rearrangement joins TRBV7-6 to TRBJ1-4; TRBD1 matches at 7 bases. Germline assignment: CDR1 SGHVS and CDR2 FNYEAQ. The CDR3 consists of 17 residues. Germline trimming cut 5 bases from V and 6 bases from J; bases unmatched to any gene: 15.

The CDR3 loop reads CAISLLAMNEQFF. The CDR3 DNA sequence: TGTGCCATCAGTTTACTAGCGATGAATGAGCAGTTCTTC. The chain is built from TRBV10-3 and TRBJ2-1; 7 bases match TRBD2. The V gene's germline CDR1 is ENHRY and CDR2 SYGVKD. V was pared by 5 bases and J by 7 bases, with 5 bases of the junction left unmatched. The CDR3 is 13 amino acids.

J is TRBJ2-7 and V is TRBV27; 7 bases line up with TRBD2. V was clipped by 0 bases and J by 3 bases; unmatched bases: 8. The CDR3 contains 16 residues. CDR1 is MNHEY and CDR2 is SMNVEV in the germline V gene (reference sequence). The CDR3 here is CASSLSASGLSYEQYF. CDR3 sequence (DNA): TGTGCCAGCAGTTTATCGGCTAGCGGCCTGAGCTACGAGCAGTACTTC.

This chain links TRBV6-6 with TRBJ2-7; 7 bases are shared with TRBD1. V dropped 4 bases and J dropped 1; count of bases not matched to a gene: 4. Germline V gene lookup returns CDR1 MNHNY and CDR2 SVGAGI (reference sequence). The CDR3 length is 14 residues. The CDR3 sequence: CASSSADRSYEQYF. As DNA, the CDR3 is TGTGCCAGCAGTTCAGCGGACAGGTCCTACGAGCAGTACTTC.

The rearrangement joins TRBV5-4 to TRBJ2-3; 9 bases line up with TRBD2. The CDR3 extends over 17 amino acids. V was clipped by 4 bases and J by 5 bases; unmatched bases: 14. CDR1 and CDR2 from the germline V gene are SGHNT and YYREEE (reference sequence). CDR3 bases: TGTGCCAGCAGCCCGCAAGCTCGACTAGCGGCAGGAGATACGCAGTATTTT. Residues: CASSPQARLAAGDTQYF.

The CDR3 DNA reads as TGTGCCAGCAGCTCGGGGACAGTAAACTATGGCTACACCTTC. Its protein product is CASSSGTVNYGYTF. The V call is TRBV5-5, the J call TRBJ1-2, with TRBD1 matching 7 bases. CDR3 length: 14 amino acids. Trimming took 3 bases from V and 2 from J; bases not matched to a gene: 4. Germline CDR1 reads SGHKS; CDR2 reads YYEKEE (reference sequence).

CDR3 protein: CASMPRQGTHEQYF. In nucleotides, the CDR3 is TGCGCCAGCATGCCCCGGCAGGGTACCCACGAGCAGTACTTC. The chain recombines TRBV5-1 with TRBJ2-7; D possibly corresponds to TRBD1 (5 bases). Germline V gene lookup returns CDR1 SGHRS and CDR2 YFSETQ. This CDR3 is built from 14 residues. V shed 6 bases and J shed 5 bases, with 18 bases lying between them.

This clonotype showed up just a few times. J is TRBJ2-7 and V is TRBV29-1; 7 nucleotides line up with TRBD1. Germline-derived CDR1 and CDR2 are SQVTM and ANQGSEA. J gave up 3 bases and V 0 bases, and 8 bases lay outside the gene matches. The CDR3 covers 15 residues. In DNA, the CDR3 is TGCAGCGTTGAAGATAGGGGGACAGCCTTCTACGAGCAGTACTTC. Its protein is CSVEDRGTAFYEQYF.

The V gene is TRBV10-3, the J gene TRBJ2-1; 12 bases map to TRBD2. V lost 3 bases and J lost 4; bases outside the gene matches: 16. CDR3 length: 20 residues. Germline values: CDR1 ENHRY, CDR2 SYGVKD. CDR3 coding DNA: TGTGCCATCAGTGACAACCCGATTATGACTAGCGGGGGAACTTACAATGAGCAGTTCTTC. Translated, it gives CAISDNPIMTSGGTYNEQFF.

The chain uses TRBV4-2 and TRBJ2-3, with 8 bases aligning to TRBD2. After removal of 5 bases from V and 2 bases from J, the junction contained 6 bases not matched to a gene. The CDR3 has 15 amino acids. CDR1 is LGHNA, CDR2 YNFKEQ, per germline. CDR3 protein: CASSYTSGYTDTQYF. The CDR3 DNA reads TGTGCCAGCAGCTATACTAGCGGTTACACAGATACGCAGTATTTT.

This clonotype was seen only a few times. The V call is TRBV7-9, the J call TRBJ2-4, with a weak D call TRBD2 (5 bases). In germline, CDR1 is SEHNR, CDR2 FQNEAQ (reference sequence). Trimming stripped 3 bases from V and 4 bases from J, with 19 bases between. The CDR3 runs to 17 residues. CDR3 protein: CASSLVPVGLEKNIQYF. The CDR3 region has the DNA TGTGCCAGCAGCTTGGTCCCTGTCGGACTCGAAAAAAACATTCAGTACTTC.

This clonotype turned up a few times. One end of the junction varies from germline; a read error may be responsible. The rearrangement links TRBV7-7 to TRBJ2-3; TRBD2 matches 14 bases. The V gene's germline CDR1 is SSHAT and CDR2 FNYEAQ (reference sequence). This CDR3 is built from 16 residues. For the CDR3, the DNA is TGTGCTAGCAGCTTGGGGGGACTAGCGGGAGCGGATACGCAGTATTTT. Its translation is CASSLGGLAGADTQYF.

This clonotype was seen only a few times. The V gene is TRBV7-9, the J gene TRBJ1-5; D gene ambiguous. Trimming left V 6 bases short and J 5 bases short, with 17 bases between. The CDR3 has 15 amino acids. Germline V lookup: CDR1 SEHNR, CDR2 FQNEAQ (reference sequence). CDR3 DNA sequence: TGTGCCAGCAGTTTAATCGGGGAGGGCGATCAGCCCCAGCATTTT. Translating it yields CASSLIGEGDQPQHF. Together with reference TRBV7-9 and TRBJ1-5, the CDR3 gives the full variable domain: DTGVSQNPRHKITKRGQNVTFRCDPISEHNRLYWYRQTLGQGPEFLTYFQNEAQLEKSRLLSDRFSAERPKGSFSTLEIQRTEQGDSAMYLCASSLIGEGDQPQHFGDGTRLSIL.

The rearrangement joins TRBV25-1 to TRBJ2-5; the D is unclear. The V gene's germline CDR1 is MGHDK and CDR2 SYGVNS. This CDR3 has 11 amino acids. V gave up 6 bases and J gave up 4 bases, with 6 bases separating them. The CDR3 sequence: CASRVAETQYF. In DNA form, the CDR3 reads TGTGCCAGCAGGGTCGCAGAGACCCAGTACTTC.

This chain connects TRBV19 to TRBJ2-7; 7 bases are shared with TRBD2. Germline CDR1 LNHDA, CDR2 SQIVND (reference sequence). The CDR3 totals 14 residues. V shed 1 base, J shed 6 bases, and the junction held 6 bases outside the gene matches. CDR3 residues: CASSIGGRAVEQYF. As DNA, the CDR3 is TGTGCCAGTAGTATAGGGGGGAGGGCCGTCGAGCAGTACTTC.